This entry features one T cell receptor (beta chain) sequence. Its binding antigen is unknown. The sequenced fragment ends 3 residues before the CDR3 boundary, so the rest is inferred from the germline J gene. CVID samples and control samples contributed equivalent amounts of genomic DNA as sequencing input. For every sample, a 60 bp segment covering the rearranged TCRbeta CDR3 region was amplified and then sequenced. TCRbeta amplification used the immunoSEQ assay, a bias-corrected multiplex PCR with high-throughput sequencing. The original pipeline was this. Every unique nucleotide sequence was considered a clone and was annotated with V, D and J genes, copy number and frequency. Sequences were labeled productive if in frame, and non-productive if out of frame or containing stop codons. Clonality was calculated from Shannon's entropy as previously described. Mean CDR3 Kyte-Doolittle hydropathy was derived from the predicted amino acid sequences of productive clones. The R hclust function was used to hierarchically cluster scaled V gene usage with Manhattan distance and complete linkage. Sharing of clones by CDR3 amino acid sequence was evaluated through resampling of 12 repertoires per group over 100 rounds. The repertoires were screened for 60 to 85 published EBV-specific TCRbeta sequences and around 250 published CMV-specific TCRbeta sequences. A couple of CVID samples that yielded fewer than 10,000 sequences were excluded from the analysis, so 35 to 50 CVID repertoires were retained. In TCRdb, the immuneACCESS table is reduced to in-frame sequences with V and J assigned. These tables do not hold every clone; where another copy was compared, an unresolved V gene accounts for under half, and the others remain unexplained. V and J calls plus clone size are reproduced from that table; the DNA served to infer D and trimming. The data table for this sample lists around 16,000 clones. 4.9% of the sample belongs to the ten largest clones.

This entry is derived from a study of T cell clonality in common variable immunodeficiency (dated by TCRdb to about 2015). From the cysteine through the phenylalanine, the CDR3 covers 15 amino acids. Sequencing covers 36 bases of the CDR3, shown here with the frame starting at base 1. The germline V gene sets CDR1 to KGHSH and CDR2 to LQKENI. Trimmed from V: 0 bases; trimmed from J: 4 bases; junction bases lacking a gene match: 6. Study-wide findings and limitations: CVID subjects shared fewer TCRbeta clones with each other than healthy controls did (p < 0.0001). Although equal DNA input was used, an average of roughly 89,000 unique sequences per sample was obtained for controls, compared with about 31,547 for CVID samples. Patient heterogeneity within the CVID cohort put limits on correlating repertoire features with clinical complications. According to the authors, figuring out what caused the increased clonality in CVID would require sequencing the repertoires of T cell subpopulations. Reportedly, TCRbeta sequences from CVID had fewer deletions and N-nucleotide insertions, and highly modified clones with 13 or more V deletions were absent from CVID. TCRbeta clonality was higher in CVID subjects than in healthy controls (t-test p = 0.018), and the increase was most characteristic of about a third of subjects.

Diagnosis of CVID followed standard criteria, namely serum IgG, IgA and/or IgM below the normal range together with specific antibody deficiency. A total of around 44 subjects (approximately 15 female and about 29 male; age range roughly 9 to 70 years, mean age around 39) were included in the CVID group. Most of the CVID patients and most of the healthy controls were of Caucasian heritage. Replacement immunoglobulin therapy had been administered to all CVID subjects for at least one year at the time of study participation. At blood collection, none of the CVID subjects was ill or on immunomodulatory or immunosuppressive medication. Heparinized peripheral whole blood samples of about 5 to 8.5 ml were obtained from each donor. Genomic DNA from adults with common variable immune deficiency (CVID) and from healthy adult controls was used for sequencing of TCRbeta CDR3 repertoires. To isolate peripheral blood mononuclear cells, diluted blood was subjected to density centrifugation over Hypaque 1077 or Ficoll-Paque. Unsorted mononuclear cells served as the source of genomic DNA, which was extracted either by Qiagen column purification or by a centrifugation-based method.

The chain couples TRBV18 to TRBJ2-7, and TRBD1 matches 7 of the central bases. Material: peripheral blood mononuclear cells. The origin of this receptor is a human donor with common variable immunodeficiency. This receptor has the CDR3 CASSPPDDRVYEQYF. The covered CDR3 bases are TGTGCCAGCTCACCACCCGACGACAGGGTTTACGAG.